This T cell receptor (beta chain) was identified in a study of T cells after yellow fever vaccination. TCRdb itself ran the 5' RACE reads through MiXCR, one entry per CDR3 protein. The data contain 25,000 to 35,000 distinct CDR3 sequences, under 4.5% of them seen just once; the ten biggest clones take up 45% to 50%. Findings and limits, study-wide: Abundant clonotypes from the bulk population could have been carried over as contaminants into FACS-sorted repertoires. Peaking faster, on day 5 versus 15, the secondary response was nonetheless weaker. Primary-vaccination clones mostly resurfaced post-booster (less than 98% CD4, around 88% CD8).

This clonotype was picked up many times. Its target is not known. CDR3 length equals 9 residues. Trimming stripped 5 bases from V and 14 bases from J, with 7 bases between. Germline V CDR1 and CDR2: SGHAT, FQNNGV. The specimen comprised CD8+ T cells sorted from PBMCs, sampled 5 days after the yellow fever booster vaccination. This clonotype originated in a man aged 30 to 39 who received the YFV17D yellow fever vaccine. The V and J genes are TRBV11-2 and TRBJ2-1; D is undetermined. For the CDR3, the DNA is TGTGCCAGCAGCCAGAGTGAGTTCTTC. The encoded protein is CASSQSEFF.